The rows below give T cell receptor beta chains drawn from one sample of a study of blood T cells in healthy people across ages. TCRdb reprocessed the 5' RACE reads via MiXCR and lists one record per CDR3 protein. The sample yields roughly 1,300,000 distinct CDR3 sequences, approximately 59% seen once. The source material was blood. The receptors were gathered from a man younger than 35 in good health. Both conserved end residues are part of each CDR3. A D gene is named only where the DNA matches it firmly. Expanded clones are given a class, and other clones once, few, many or no size at all.

V gene,D gene,clone size,J gene,CDR3 length,CDR3 protein,CDR3 DNA
TRBV5-1,-,-,TRBJ2-1,16,CASSLSGTLPPDEQFF,TGCGCCAGCAGCCTCTCCGGGACCCTTCCCCCCGATGAGCAGTTCTTC
TRBV7-2,-,-,TRBJ2-5,14,CASLKNGVEETQYF,TGTGCCAGCCTAAAAAACGGAGTGGAAGAGACCCAGTACTTC
TRBV20-1,-,few,TRBJ1-2,13,CSATSGPTYGYTF,TGCAGTGCTACCTCGGGACCGACCTATGGCTACACCTTC
TRBV2,-,few,TRBJ2-5,14,CASSKTGDQETQYF,TGTGCCAGCAGTAAAACAGGAGACCAAGAGACCCAGTACTTC
TRBV13,-,-,TRBJ2-3,13,CASSRQDRSTGYF,TGTGCCAGCAGCCGCCAAGATCGGTCTACCGGGTATTTT
TRBV4-1,-,few,TRBJ2-7,14,CASSQEGQGHEQYF,TGCGCCAGCAGCCAAGAAGGGCAGGGCCACGAGCAGTACTTC
TRBV12-3/TRBV12-4,TRBD2,-,TRBJ2-3,16,CASSLIQAGGQDTQYF,TGTGCCAGCAGTTTAATTCAAGCGGGAGGGCAAGATACGCAGTATTTT
TRBV5-1,-,-,TRBJ1-1,13,CASSWRGHTEAFF,TGCGCCAGCAGTTGGAGGGGCCACACTGAAGCTTTCTTT
TRBV15,TRBD1,once,TRBJ2-3,17,CATNYDIGQGSTDTQYF,TGTGCCACCAACTATGACATAGGACAGGGGTCCACAGATACGCAGTATTTT
TRBV5-6,-,-,TRBJ2-2,19,CASSLLGTPANPSTGELFF,TGTGCCAGCAGCTTGTTAGGGACTCCGGCAAATCCGAGCACCGGGGAGCTGTTTTTT
TRBV9,-,few,TRBJ2-7,15,CASSVAGTESYEQYF,TGTGCCAGCAGCGTCGCTGGGACGGAATCCTACGAGCAGTACTTC
TRBV10-1,TRBD1,few,TRBJ2-4,17,CASSEFGQALAKNIQYF,TGCGCCAGCAGTGAGTTCGGACAGGCTCTAGCCAAAAACATTCAGTACTTC
TRBV27,-,few,TRBJ2-5,13,CASSSDSQETQYF,TGTGCCAGCAGTTCGGATAGCCAAGAGACCCAGTACTTC
TRBV4-3,TRBD1,-,TRBJ1-2,14,CASSQTQGAIGYTF,TGCGCCAGCAGCCAGACGCAGGGGGCGATTGGCTACACCTTC
TRBV6-5,TRBD2,-,TRBJ2-3,15,CASKRTSGITDTQYF,TGTGCCAGCAAAAGGACTAGCGGAATCACAGATACGCAGTATTTT
TRBV4-1,-,-,TRBJ2-7,16,CASSQDHSASPYEQYF,TGCGCCAGCAGCCAAGATCACAGCGCGAGCCCCTACGAGCAGTACTTC
TRBV27,-,-,TRBJ2-1,16,CASSFLARAYYNEQFF,TGTGCCAGCAGTTTCCTAGCCAGGGCATATTACAATGAGCAGTTCTTC
TRBV9,TRBD2,-,TRBJ2-1,12,CASSPYGTRQFF,TGTGCCAGCAGCCCATACGGGACTAGGCAGTTCTTC
TRBV6-5,TRBD2,-,TRBJ2-1,14,CASNSGGSVNEQFF,TGTGCCAGCAACAGCGGGGGATCGGTCAATGAGCAGTTCTTC
TRBV7-2,-,-,TRBJ2-7,15,CASSLRTARSYEQYF,TGTGCCAGCAGTTTAAGGACCGCTAGGTCCTACGAGCAGTACTTC
TRBV7-2,-,-,TRBJ2-3,13,CASSLWTSETQYF,TGTGCCAGCAGCTTATGGACCTCAGAGACGCAGTATTTT
TRBV6-6,TRBD1,few,TRBJ2-5,16,CASSYDRDSLSETQYF,TGTGCCAGCAGTTATGACCGGGACAGTCTGTCTGAGACCCAGTACTTC
TRBV27,TRBD1,-,TRBJ1-6,15,CASRPAADRESPLHF,TGTGCCAGCAGACCAGCTGCGGACAGGGAGTCACCCCTCCACTTT
TRBV5-6,TRBD2,-,TRBJ2-5,15,CAGSSRLAGVETQYF,TGTGCCGGCAGCTCGCGACTAGCGGGGGTGGAGACCCAGTACTTC
TRBV28,-,-,TRBJ2-6,17,CASSGGGPQVGANVLTF,TGTGCCAGCAGCGGAGGGGGCCCCCAAGTTGGGGCCAACGTCCTGACTTTC
TRBV20-1,-,-,TRBJ2-4,15,CSADVTLAAKNIQYF,TGCAGTGCTGACGTAACCCTGGCAGCCAAAAACATTCAGTACTTC
TRBV2,-,few,TRBJ2-7,13,CASNPDQPYEQYF,TGTGCCAGCAATCCGGACCAGCCCTACGAGCAGTACTTC
TRBV20-1,TRBD2,few,TRBJ2-1,14,CSAKGLAGGNEQFF,TGCAGTGCTAAAGGACTAGCGGGTGGTAATGAGCAGTTCTTC
TRBV27,-,once,TRBJ1-1,14,CASSSPHGASEAFF,TGCGCCAGCAGTTCACCCCACGGGGCCAGTGAAGCTTTCTTT
TRBV14,-,-,TRBJ2-3,14,CASSQRPQPDTQYF,TGTGCCAGCAGCCAGCGGCCTCAACCGGATACGCAGTATTTT
TRBV29-1,-,-,TRBJ2-7,11,CSVVDGCEQYF,TGCAGCGTTGTAGATGGGTGCGAGCAGTACTTC
TRBV5-5,-,-,TRBJ1-1,12,CASSLGITEAFF,TGTGCCAGCAGCTTGGGTATCACTGAAGCTTTCTTT
TRBV3-1,TRBD1,few,TRBJ2-3,16,CASSQGLGSRGDTQYF,TGTGCCAGCAGCCAAGGTCTAGGGTCCAGGGGGGATACGCAGTATTTT
TRBV11-2,-,-,TRBJ2-1,16,CASSLGGRLGAGEQFF,TGTGCCAGCAGCTTGGGGGGGCGGCTGGGGGCTGGGGAGCAGTTCTTC
TRBV12-3/TRBV12-4,-,-,TRBJ1-2,17,CASSLVRGDLRNYGYTF,TGTGCCAGCAGTTTAGTTCGTGGAGACCTCCGTAACTATGGCTACACCTTC
TRBV20-1,-,-,TRBJ2-2,13,CSAKTINTGELFF,TGCAGTGCCAAAACTATCAACACCGGGGAGCTGTTTTTT
TRBV4-3,TRBD1,-,TRBJ1-3,15,CASSQVGTGGNTIYF,TGCGCCAGCAGCCAAGTAGGGACAGGGGGCAACACCATATATTTT
TRBV30,-,-,TRBJ2-7,11,CWRPYFYEQYF,TGTTGGAGGCCGTACTTCTACGAGCAGTACTTC
TRBV10-3,TRBD1,-,TRBJ1-2,13,CASIGQGHYGYTF,TGTGCCTCAATCGGACAGGGGCACTATGGCTACACCTTC
TRBV20-1,TRBD2,-,TRBJ2-7,14,CSASLAGVRYEQYF,TGCAGTGCTAGCTTAGCGGGAGTTAGGTACGAGCAGTACTTC
TRBV27,TRBD1,-,TRBJ2-5,14,CATGTGTGKETQYF,TGTGCCACCGGCACCGGGACAGGAAAAGAGACCCAGTACTTC
TRBV29-1,-,-,TRBJ2-2,16,CSVEEGPGANTGELFF,TGCAGCGTTGAAGAGGGTCCCGGGGCGAACACCGGGGAGCTGTTTTTT
TRBV12-3/TRBV12-4,TRBD1,few,TRBJ1-2,14,CARSDRGLWYGYTF,TGTGCCAGATCGGACAGGGGGCTATGGTATGGCTACACCTTC
TRBV7-8,-,-,TRBJ2-7,16,CASSLNRLVLVYEQYF,TGTGCCAGCAGCCTAAACCGACTCGTCCTCGTCTACGAGCAGTACTTC
TRBV20-1,TRBD2,-,TRBJ2-7,14,CSARDSGGAYEQYF,TGCAGTGCTAGAGATAGCGGGGGGGCTTACGAGCAGTACTTC
TRBV4-3,TRBD2,-,TRBJ2-7,16,CASSQELASGGQEQYF,TGCGCCAGCAGCCAAGAACTCGCTAGCGGGGGCCAAGAGCAGTACTTC
TRBV7-9,-,-,TRBJ1-5,13,CASSRQSDQPQHF,TGTGCCAGCAGCCGACAGTCAGATCAGCCCCAGCATTTT